Listed below are T cell receptor beta chains from one sample, sequenced in a study of shared clonotypes between healthy human individuals. Assay used: immunoSEQ multiplex PCR; TCRdb lists only in-frame clones, some missing. There are about 1 million clones in the sample; around four fifths occur only once, and roughly 1.4% lies in the top ten. The sequenced sample consisted of memory CD4+ T cells sorted from blood. The receptors shown here come from a man aged 18 to 30 in good health. Both conserved end residues are part of each CDR3. The order of the fields is CDR3 protein, CDR3 DNA, V gene, J gene, D gene, clone size. A D gene is named only where the DNA matches it firmly. Size values are once, few and many counts, or a class for expanded clones, and some rows have none.

CDR3aa: CASSFLPANEQYF
CDR3nt: TGTGCCAGCAGCTTTCTGCCGGCCAACGAGCAGTACTTC
v_gene: TRBV7-2
j_gene: TRBJ2-7
d_gene: .
abundance: .

CDR3aa: CASSLAQGNTGELFF
CDR3nt: TGTGCCAGCAGCTTAGCGCAGGGGAACACCGGGGAGCTGTTTTTT
v_gene: TRBV7-9
j_gene: TRBJ2-2
d_gene: .
abundance: .

CDR3aa: CASSVDHRLGTEAFF
CDR3nt: TGTGCCAGCAGCGTAGATCACAGGTTGGGGACTGAAGCTTTCTTT
v_gene: TRBV9
j_gene: TRBJ1-1
d_gene: .
abundance: .

CDR3aa: CASSLGPDADTQYF
CDR3nt: TGTGCCAGCAGCCTCGGCCCCGACGCGGATACGCAGTATTTT
v_gene: TRBV5-4
j_gene: TRBJ2-3
d_gene: .
abundance: .

CDR3aa: CASSAGPSYEQYF
CDR3nt: TGTGCCAGCAGCGCGGGACCATCCTACGAGCAGTACTTC
v_gene: TRBV5-5
j_gene: TRBJ2-7
d_gene: .
abundance: .

CDR3aa: CASSYDRGSEKLFF
CDR3nt: TGTGCCAGCAGCTACGACAGGGGAAGTGAAAAACTGTTTTTT
v_gene: TRBV7-9
j_gene: TRBJ1-4
d_gene: TRBD1
abundance: .

CDR3aa: CASSLSGQGATNQPQHF
CDR3nt: TGTGCCAGCAGTTTATCGGGTCAGGGGGCTACCAATCAGCCCCAGCATTTT
v_gene: TRBV28
j_gene: TRBJ1-5
d_gene: TRBD1
abundance: .

CDR3aa: CASMRSGGEETQYF
CDR3nt: TGTGCCAGCATGAGGTCAGGGGGCGAAGAGACCCAGTACTTC
v_gene: TRBV7-9
j_gene: TRBJ2-5
d_gene: TRBD1
abundance: .

CDR3aa: CASRGIGSWDNEQFF
CDR3nt: TGTGCCAGCAGGGGGATAGGCTCCTGGGACAATGAGCAGTTCTTC
v_gene: TRBV6-1
j_gene: TRBJ2-1
d_gene: .
abundance: .

CDR3aa: CASSQGASGSKETQYF
CDR3nt: TGCGCCAGCAGCCAAGGGGCTAGCGGGAGCAAGGAGACCCAGTACTTC
v_gene: TRBV4-3
j_gene: TRBJ2-5
d_gene: TRBD2
abundance: few

CDR3aa: CASSLDVGKNTEAFF
CDR3nt: TGTGCCAGCAGCTTGGATGTAGGGAAGAACACTGAAGCTTTCTTT
v_gene: TRBV5-4
j_gene: TRBJ1-1
d_gene: .
abundance: .

CDR3aa: CASRSGTVNEKLFF
CDR3nt: TGTGCCAGCAGGTCCGGGACAGTAAATGAAAAACTGTTTTTT
v_gene: TRBV7-9
j_gene: TRBJ1-4
d_gene: TRBD1
abundance: .

CDR3aa: CASSDSTGVVTEAFF
CDR3nt: TGTGCCAGCAGTGACTCGACAGGGGTGGTCACTGAAGCTTTCTTT
v_gene: TRBV2
j_gene: TRBJ1-1
d_gene: TRBD1
abundance: few

CDR3aa: CASSEARRDRGYEQYF
CDR3nt: TGTGCCAGCAGTGAAGCGCGTCGAGACAGGGGATACGAGCAGTACTTC
v_gene: TRBV6-1
j_gene: TRBJ2-7
d_gene: TRBD1
abundance: .

CDR3aa: CASSDWFGQFF
CDR3nt: TGTGCCAGCAGTGATTGGTTCGGGCAGTTCTTC
v_gene: TRBV6-1
j_gene: TRBJ2-1
d_gene: .
abundance: .

CDR3aa: CASSRLSGAYEQYF
CDR3nt: TGTGCCAGTAGCCGGCTGAGTGGAGCCTACGAGCAGTACTTC
v_gene: TRBV19
j_gene: TRBJ2-7
d_gene: .
abundance: .

CDR3aa: CASSLVRIYNEQFF
CDR3nt: TGTGCCAGCAGCTTAGTTCGGATCTACAATGAGCAGTTCTTC
v_gene: TRBV13
j_gene: TRBJ2-1
d_gene: .
abundance: once

CDR3aa: CASSPPFTTFNEKLFF
CDR3nt: TGTGCCAGCTCACCACCGTTCACGACCTTTAATGAAAAACTGTTTTTT
v_gene: TRBV18
j_gene: TRBJ1-4
d_gene: .
abundance: .

CDR3aa: CASSQERTSGIYEQYF
CDR3nt: TGCGCCAGCAGCCAAGAGCGGACTAGCGGGATCTACGAGCAGTACTTC
v_gene: TRBV4-3
j_gene: TRBJ2-7
d_gene: TRBD2
abundance: .

CDR3aa: CASSFSSAQDTQYF
CDR3nt: TGTGCCAGCAGCTTTAGTAGTGCGCAAGATACGCAGTATTTT
v_gene: TRBV11-2
j_gene: TRBJ2-3
d_gene: .
abundance: few

CDR3aa: CASTRGVSGANVLTF
CDR3nt: TGCGCCAGCACCAGGGGAGTCTCTGGGGCCAACGTCCTGACTTTC
v_gene: TRBV5-1
j_gene: TRBJ2-6
d_gene: .
abundance: .

CDR3aa: CASSPGTANEKLFF
CDR3nt: TGTGCCAGCTCACCGGGGACAGCTAATGAAAAACTGTTTTTT
v_gene: TRBV18
j_gene: TRBJ1-4
d_gene: TRBD1
abundance: .

CDR3aa: CASRLVIGNTEAFF
CDR3nt: TGTGCCAGCAGATTGGTGATTGGGAACACTGAAGCTTTCTTT
v_gene: TRBV2
j_gene: TRBJ1-1
d_gene: .
abundance: .

CDR3aa: CASSPGTGGQTQYF
CDR3nt: TGTGCTAGCAGCCCCGGGACAGGGGGGCAGACCCAGTACTTC
v_gene: TRBV7-7
j_gene: TRBJ2-5
d_gene: TRBD1
abundance: .

CDR3aa: CASSLGGTPTNEKLFF
CDR3nt: TGTGCCAGCAGCTTAGGGGGAACGCCGACTAATGAAAAACTGTTTTTT
v_gene: TRBV7-2
j_gene: TRBJ1-4
d_gene: .
abundance: .

CDR3aa: CASSVDAGNQPQHF
CDR3nt: TGTGCCAGCAGCGTAGACGCCGGCAATCAGCCCCAGCATTTT
v_gene: TRBV9
j_gene: TRBJ1-5
d_gene: .
abundance: .

CDR3aa: CASSLRYESGETQYF
CDR3nt: TGTGCCAGCAGCTTAAGATACGAATCGGGTGAGACCCAGTACTTC
v_gene: TRBV7-2
j_gene: TRBJ2-5
d_gene: .
abundance: .

CDR3aa: CASSARQGAGEQYF
CDR3nt: TGTGCCAGCAGTGCCCGACAGGGGGCGGGTGAGCAGTACTTC
v_gene: TRBV27
j_gene: TRBJ2-7
d_gene: TRBD1
abundance: .

CDR3aa: CASTAGILTGELFF
CDR3nt: TGTGCCAGCACCGCCGGGATCCTCACCGGGGAGCTGTTTTTT
v_gene: TRBV2
j_gene: TRBJ2-2
d_gene: .
abundance: .

CDR3aa: CASSSGTGAGQKLFF
CDR3nt: TGTGCCAGCAGCTCGGGGACAGGCGCAGGTCAAAAACTGTTTTTT
v_gene: TRBV5-6
j_gene: TRBJ1-4
d_gene: TRBD1
abundance: .

CDR3aa: CASSPEVGNTEAFF
CDR3nt: TGTGCCAGCAGCCCGGAGGTGGGGAACACTGAAGCTTTCTTT
v_gene: TRBV5-4
j_gene: TRBJ1-1
d_gene: .
abundance: few

CDR3aa: CASSPMGLDTQYF
CDR3nt: TGTGCCAGCAGCCCGATGGGATTAGATACGCAGTATTTT
v_gene: TRBV7-9
j_gene: TRBJ2-3
d_gene: .
abundance: few

CDR3aa: CASSLSTGGTEAFF
CDR3nt: TGTGCCAGCAGCTTAAGTACAGGGGGAACTGAAGCTTTCTTT
v_gene: TRBV11-2
j_gene: TRBJ1-1
d_gene: TRBD1
abundance: .

CDR3aa: CASSIIGLAPQETQYF
CDR3nt: TGTGCCAGCAGCATAATCGGACTAGCGCCCCAAGAGACCCAGTACTTC
v_gene: TRBV5-4
j_gene: TRBJ2-5
d_gene: TRBD2
abundance: .

CDR3aa: CASSQSGRAYNEQFF
CDR3nt: TGCGCCAGCAGCCAGAGCGGGAGGGCCTACAATGAGCAGTTCTTC
v_gene: TRBV4-3
j_gene: TRBJ2-1
d_gene: TRBD2
abundance: .

CDR3aa: CAISDPGLAGPSYEQYF
CDR3nt: TGTGCCATCAGTGACCCTGGACTAGCGGGACCTTCCTACGAGCAGTACTTC
v_gene: TRBV10-3
j_gene: TRBJ2-7
d_gene: TRBD2
abundance: .

CDR3aa: CASSLTLYNEQFF
CDR3nt: TGTGCCAGCAGCTTAACACTTTACAATGAGCAGTTCTTC
v_gene: TRBV5-4
j_gene: TRBJ2-1
d_gene: .
abundance: .

CDR3aa: CASSETERGHGYTF
CDR3nt: TGTGCCAGCAGTGAGACAGAACGGGGTCATGGCTACACCTTC
v_gene: TRBV2
j_gene: TRBJ1-2
d_gene: .
abundance: once

CDR3aa: CATWPGQEDWGGNQPQHF
CDR3nt: TGCGCCACATGGCCGGGACAGGAGGACTGGGGAGGCAATCAGCCCCAGCATTTT
v_gene: TRBV10-1
j_gene: TRBJ1-5
d_gene: TRBD1
abundance: once

CDR3aa: CASSPPSGVAFF
CDR3nt: TGTGCCAGCTCACCACCAAGTGGCGTCGCTTTCTTT
v_gene: TRBV18
j_gene: TRBJ1-1
d_gene: .
abundance: .

CDR3aa: CASSSMATGWGYTF
CDR3nt: TGTGCCAGCAGCTCGATGGCCACAGGGTGGGGCTACACCTTC
v_gene: TRBV7-8
j_gene: TRBJ1-2
d_gene: .
abundance: .

CDR3aa: CAWSVFKLAVLSPSDEQFF
CDR3nt: TGTGCCTGGAGTGTATTCAAGCTAGCGGTCCTCTCGCCATCGGATGAGCAGTTCTTC
v_gene: TRBV30
j_gene: TRBJ2-1
d_gene: TRBD2
abundance: .

CDR3aa: CASSLRGGREKLFF
CDR3nt: TGTGCCAGCAGCTTACGGGGCGGGCGTGAAAAACTGTTTTTT
v_gene: TRBV7-2
j_gene: TRBJ1-4
d_gene: .
abundance: .

CDR3aa: CASSRDRGIYGYTF
CDR3nt: TGTGCCAGTAGTCGGGACAGGGGGATCTATGGCTACACCTTC
v_gene: TRBV19
j_gene: TRBJ1-2
d_gene: TRBD1
abundance: .

CDR3aa: CASSLVWRPEAFF
CDR3nt: TGTGCCAGCAGTTTGGTCTGGAGGCCTGAAGCTTTCTTT
v_gene: TRBV28
j_gene: TRBJ1-1
d_gene: .
abundance: .

CDR3aa: CASSLVGTLQETQYF
CDR3nt: TGTGCCAGCAGCTTAGTGGGGACTCTACAAGAGACCCAGTACTTC
v_gene: TRBV7-8
j_gene: TRBJ2-5
d_gene: .
abundance: .

CDR3aa: CASSIDSPGMAKNIQYF
CDR3nt: TGTGCCAGTAGTATAGATTCCCCAGGCATGGCCAAAAACATTCAGTACTTC
v_gene: TRBV19
j_gene: TRBJ2-4
d_gene: .
abundance: many

CDR3aa: CASSRDPNAAGELFF
CDR3nt: TGTGCCAGCAGTCGGGACCCCAATGCCGCCGGGGAGCTGTTTTTT
v_gene: TRBV6-1
j_gene: TRBJ2-2
d_gene: .
abundance: once

CDR3aa: CAIRDRVGEQYF
CDR3nt: TGTGCCATCAGGGACAGGGTGGGCGAGCAGTACTTC
v_gene: TRBV10-3
j_gene: TRBJ2-7
d_gene: TRBD1
abundance: .

CDR3aa: CASRRQGAVGNTIYF
CDR3nt: TGTGCCAGCAGACGCCAGGGGGCAGTTGGAAACACCATATATTTT
v_gene: TRBV6-5
j_gene: TRBJ1-3
d_gene: TRBD1
abundance: .

CDR3aa: CASSRTGGADSPLHF
CDR3nt: TGTGCCAGCAGCCGGACAGGGGGCGCGGATTCACCCCTCCACTTT
v_gene: TRBV6-5
j_gene: TRBJ1-6
d_gene: TRBD1
abundance: many

CDR3aa: CASSQDLVWEQYF
CDR3nt: TGTGCCAGCAGCCAAGATCTCGTGTGGGAGCAGTACTTC
v_gene: TRBV4-2
j_gene: TRBJ2-7
d_gene: .
abundance: .

CDR3aa: CASSPTRKRGAFF
CDR3nt: TGTGCCAGCAGTCCCACTCGAAAACGGGGGGCTTTCTTT
v_gene: TRBV28
j_gene: TRBJ1-1
d_gene: .
abundance: .

CDR3aa: CASRKAGGRADTQYF
CDR3nt: TGTGCCAGCAGAAAAGCGGGGGGGCGGGCAGATACGCAGTATTTT
v_gene: TRBV5-4
j_gene: TRBJ2-3
d_gene: TRBD2
abundance: once

CDR3aa: CASSVPGTGEKISYEQYF
CDR3nt: TGTGCCAGTAGTGTCCCCGGGACAGGGGAAAAAATCTCCTACGAGCAGTACTTC
v_gene: TRBV19
j_gene: TRBJ2-7
d_gene: TRBD1
abundance: .

CDR3aa: CASSFGGRGNEKLFF
CDR3nt: TGTGCCAGCAGTTTCGGGGGGCGGGGTAATGAAAAACTGTTTTTT
v_gene: TRBV27
j_gene: TRBJ1-4
d_gene: .
abundance: .

CDR3aa: CASSRETGVYETQYF
CDR3nt: TGTGCCAGCAGCCGGGAGACAGGGGTATACGAGACCCAGTACTTC
v_gene: TRBV5-6
j_gene: TRBJ2-5
d_gene: TRBD1
abundance: .

CDR3aa: CASSIQSTDTQYF
CDR3nt: TGTGCCAGTAGTATCCAGAGCACAGATACGCAGTATTTT
v_gene: TRBV19
j_gene: TRBJ2-3
d_gene: .
abundance: .

CDR3aa: CAWSPTSGRWDEQYF
CDR3nt: TGTGCCTGGAGTCCTACTAGCGGGAGATGGGACGAGCAGTACTTC
v_gene: TRBV30
j_gene: TRBJ2-7
d_gene: TRBD2
abundance: .